This record concerns one T cell receptor beta chain sequence. The data derive from a study of blood T cell repertoires in COVID-19. TCRdb's table, derived via immunoSEQ multiplex PCR, lists solely in-frame clones and lacks some. Counted here are some 37,000 clones, 90% occurring once; the ten biggest clones make up 12%. The length of the CDR3 is 13 residues. From germline, CDR1 is SGHDT and CDR2 YYEEEE. Trimming shortened V by 3 bases and J by 2 bases, and 6 bases separated the two germline ends. The rearrangement joins TRBV5-6 to TRBJ2-1; perhaps TRBD2 as D (5 bases). The specimen sequenced was peripheral blood. This clonotype was sampled from a man in his 70s with acute or convalescent COVID-19. The CDR3 nucleotides read TGTGCCAGCAGCTCCGGGGCCTACAATGAGCAGTTCTTC. Translated: CASSSGAYNEQFF.